These 27 T cell receptor beta chains came from one sample sequenced in a study of cytomegalovirus exposure and HLA in healthy donors. The PCR employed 60 Vbeta primers together with 13 Jbeta primers. The repertoire was sequenced with immunoSEQ multiplex PCR; TCRdb's copy has only in-frame clones and lacks some. Of some 160,000 clones in the sample, about 76% were seen once. The specimen sequenced was PBMCs. These TCRs come from a woman between 18 and 30 years old in good health and CMV-seropositive.

In its sample, this clone was seen a few times. This chain joins TRBV5-4 and TRBJ1-1; perhaps TRBD1 as D (5 bases). The CDR3 is made up of 14 amino acids. Trimming shortened V by 2 bases and J by 6 bases, and 14 bases separated the two germline ends. CDR1 is SGHNT and CDR2 is YYREEE in the germline V gene (reference sequence). The CDR3 spells CASSFTGVIAEAFF. Written as DNA, the CDR3 is TGTGCCAGCAGCTTTACAGGTGTAATTGCTGAAGCTTTCTTT.

The chain carries TRBV7-8 and TRBJ2-3; D perhaps matches TRBD1 (6 bases). Germline V gene sequence: CDR1 SGHVS, CDR2 FQNEAQ. V was pared by 5 bases and J by 2 bases, with 14 bases between. This CDR3 has 15 amino acids. The CDR3 DNA reads as TGTGCCAGCAGCCCGAGAGGGGACAACACAGATACGCAGTATTTT. Amino acids: CASSPRGDNTDTQYF.

The genes are TRBV7-8 and TRBJ2-7; tentative D call: TRBD1 (5 bases). Trimming took 1 base from V and 5 from J, leaving 6 bases between them. The CDR3 contains 12 residues. Germline V gives CDR1 SGHVS, CDR2 FQNEAQ. The DNA of the CDR3 is TGTGCCAGCAGCTTAGAGGGGAACGAGCAGTACTTC. It is translated as CASSLEGNEQYF.

The chain employs TRBV7-8 and TRBJ2-1; TRBD1 agrees at 9 bases. The J segment lost 6 bases and the V segment lost 1 base, leaving 10 bases of the junction unmatched. Per the germline V gene, CDR1 is SGHVS and CDR2 is FQNEAQ. This CDR3 contains 17 residues. Here the CDR3 DNA reads TGTGCCAGCAGCTTAGAGGGACCGGGACAGGGTATCAATGAGCAGTTCTTC. Amino acid sequence: CASSLEGPGQGINEQFF.

The V gene is TRBV9, the J gene TRBJ2-7, with D tentatively TRBD1 (5 bases). Germline CDR1 and CDR2: SGDLS and YYNGEE. The CDR3 has 15 amino acids. V was cut by 0 bases and J by 7 bases, with 17 bases left in between. The CDR3 spells CASSVGSQGWSEQYF. The CDR3 DNA is TGTGCCAGCAGCGTAGGGTCCCAGGGTTGGTCGGAGCAGTACTTC.

The genes are TRBV4-1 and TRBJ1-2, with 9 bases that match TRBD1. With V trimmed by 3 bases and J by 4 bases, 9 bases remained unmatched. The CDR3 totals 16 residues. CDR1 and CDR2 (germline): MGHRA, YSYEKL. The CDR3: CASSHLASTGGYGYTF. CDR3 bases: TGCGCCAGCAGCCATCTCGCCTCGACAGGGGGCTATGGCTACACCTTC.

V is TRBV27 and J is TRBJ1-2, with D possibly matching TRBD1 (6 bases). Germline V gives CDR1 MNHEY, CDR2 SMNVEV (reference sequence). V was trimmed by 2 bases and J by 9 bases, leaving 13 bases between them. The CDR3 runs 13 residues. Here the CDR3 reads CASSLGRGSRYTF. For the CDR3, the DNA is TGTGCCAGCAGTTTAGGCAGGGGTAGTCGCTACACCTTC.

This clone was seen a handful of times. One end of the junction fails to match germline, which may point to a read error. The chain recombines TRBV15 with TRBJ1-6; D ambiguous. CDR3 size: 15 residues. CDR1 is LNHNV, CDR2 YYDKDF, per germline (reference sequence). The CDR3 DNA reads as TGTGCCATCAGCAGCGACATGTCCTATAATTCACCCCTCCACTTT. This encodes CAISSDMSYNSPLHF.

The chain joins TRBV6-5 to TRBJ1-4, with TRBD1 identical over 7 bases. Germline trimming cut 10 bases from V and 7 bases from J; bases unmatched to any gene: 15. Germline loops: CDR1 MNHEY, CDR2 SVGAGI. The CDR3 is 15 residues long. The CDR3 bases are TGTGCCATCCAACCTGGGTTGACAGGGCGTGAAAAACTGTTTTTT. Amino acid sequence: CAIQPGLTGREKLFF.

CDR3 DNA: TGTGCCAGCAGCAAAGGTCGGCATAACAGCTCTGGAAACACCATATATTTT. Protein product: CASSKGRHNSSGNTIYF. The chain uses TRBV21-1 and TRBJ1-3; the D call in the table, TRBD1, was not verified against the DNA. TRBV21-1 is termed a pseudogene. The CDR3 is made up of 17 amino acids.

The V call is TRBV7-8, the J call TRBJ2-7, with D perhaps matching TRBD2 (7 bases). Germline assignment: CDR1 SGHVS and CDR2 FQNEAQ. V lost 0 bases to trimming and J lost 0 bases, with 12 bases between them. The CDR3 has 16 residues. DNA for the CDR3: TGTGCCAGCAGCTTAGCGGGGGGGCTTAGCTCCTACGAGCAGTACTTC. It translates to CASSLAGGLSSYEQYF.

The genes are TRBV5-1 and TRBJ1-1; D gene ambiguous. The ends were cut back, 0 bases at V and 4 bases at J, with 7 bases in the middle. CDR1 and CDR2 (germline): SGHRS, YFSETQ. The CDR3 has 13 residues. CDR3 sequence: CASSLAGITEAFF. Here the CDR3 DNA reads TGCGCCAGCAGCTTGGCGGGGATCACTGAAGCTTTCTTT. Full variable domain (rest looked up from reference TRBV5-1 and TRBJ1-1): KAGVTQTPRYLIKTRGQQVTLSCSPISGHRSVSWYQQTPGQGLQFLFEYFSETQRNKGNFPGRFSGRQFSNSRSEMNVSTLELGDSALYLCASSLAGITEAFFGQGTRLTVV.

The chain carries TRBV7-2 and TRBJ2-3, with 9 bases identical to TRBD1. The CDR3 is made up of 15 amino acids. Germline CDR1 SGHTA, CDR2 FQGNSA. V lost 1 base and J lost 2; bases outside the gene matches: 1. The CDR3 is CASSLGDRATDTQYF. DNA of the CDR3: TGTGCCAGCAGCTTAGGGGACAGGGCCACAGATACGCAGTATTTT.

This chain connects TRBV25-1 to TRBJ1-4; the D gene is possibly TRBD1 (5 bases). Looked up from germline, CDR1 is MGHDK and CDR2 is SYGVNS. Trimming removed 1 base at V and 8 bases at J, with 14 bases between. The CDR3 extends over 15 amino acids. The CDR3 nucleotides read TGTGCCAGCAGTGAATCCCGGCAGGGAGGGGAAAAACTGTTTTTT. This codes for CASSESRQGGEKLFF.

On this clone itself: The junction shows a germline mismatch at one end, possibly a read error. CDR3 coding DNA: TGTGCTAGCAGCTTAAGTGGGCTAGCGGCAGATACGCAGTATTTT. Translating it yields CASSLSGLAADTQYF. The chain recombines TRBV7-7 with TRBJ2-3; TRBD2 aligns across 7 bases. CDR1 and CDR2 from the germline V gene are SSHAT and FNYEAQ (reference sequence). The CDR3 has 15 residues.

This clone was detected only a few times. This sequence joins TRBV11-1 and TRBJ2-2, with D uncertain. The V gene's germline CDR1 is SGHAT and CDR2 FQDESV (reference sequence). CDR3 length equals 12 residues. V shed 2 bases and J shed 6 bases, with 4 bases lying between them. This chain's CDR3 is CASSLLPGELFF. The CDR3 DNA reads TGTGCCAGCAGCTTACTCCCCGGGGAGCTGTTTTTT.

There are a few counts of this clone. The chain has TRBV19 and TRBJ1-1, with TRBD1 identical over 12 bases. The V and J ends lost 3 bases and 4 bases, in that order; junction bases with no gene match: 6. The germline V gene encodes CDR1 LNHDA and CDR2 SQIVND (reference sequence). CDR3 length: 16 residues. CDR3 protein: CASSMFGGQGATEAFF. DNA of the CDR3: TGTGCCAGTAGTATGTTCGGGGGACAGGGGGCCACTGAAGCTTTCTTT.

This rearrangement joins TRBV2 to TRBJ2-7; D is ambiguous. Trimming took off 3 bases at V and 7 bases at J, with 10 bases between the two ends. The CDR3 length is 12 residues. The germline V gene has CDR1 SNHLY and CDR2 FYNNEI. The CDR3 reads CASSEGSREQYF. In DNA form, the CDR3 reads TGTGCCAGCAGTGAGGGCAGCCGGGAGCAGTACTTC.

This clone was counted a few times. The chain uses TRBV27 and TRBJ2-7; a possible D gene is TRBD2 (5 bases). V was pared by 6 bases and J by 2 bases, with 20 bases between. This CDR3 region has 16 residues. Germline lookup yields CDR1 MNHEY and CDR2 SMNVEV (reference sequence). DNA for the CDR3: TGTGCCAGCAGACCTGGCGATCCCCTCGGGACCTACGAGCAGTACTTC. It yields the protein CASRPGDPLGTYEQYF.

CDR3 sequence: CASSQEGGYEQYF. The CDR3 DNA is TGCGCCAGCAGCCAAGAGGGAGGCTACGAGCAGTACTTC. This sequence joins TRBV4-3 and TRBJ2-7; TRBD2 is a possible D gene (6 bases). This CDR3 is 13 amino acids long. The V end lost 0 bases, the J end lost 3 bases, and 6 bases lay between the germline ends. Per the germline V gene, CDR1 is LGHNA and CDR2 is YSLEER.

This clone occurred a few times. The chain joins TRBV27 to TRBJ2-5, with 8 nucleotides matching TRBD1. CDR1 and CDR2 from the germline V gene are MNHEY and SMNVEV (reference sequence). V lost 5 bases to trimming and J lost 4 bases; unmatched junction nucleotides: 0. The CDR3 contains 12 residues. The CDR3 spells CASSTGGETQYF. CDR3 sequence (DNA): TGTGCCAGCAGTACAGGGGGAGAGACCCAGTACTTC.

The chain has TRBV5-1 and TRBJ2-3; perhaps TRBD2 as D (6 bases). V gave up 7 bases and J gave up 8 bases, with 26 bases separating them. CDR1 and CDR2 from the germline V gene are SGHRS and YFSETQ. This CDR3 spans 16 amino acids. CDR3 region: CASWPGVAEGRGTQYF. CDR3 sequence (DNA): TGCGCCAGCTGGCCCGGGGTAGCGGAGGGGCGGGGTACGCAGTATTTT.

The chain employs TRBV5-1 and TRBJ2-3, with 11 bases identical to TRBD2. J was trimmed by 4 bases and V by 2 bases; bases with no gene match: 12. Germline V lookup: CDR1 SGHRS, CDR2 YFSETQ. The length of the CDR3 is 18 residues. The CDR3 is CASSLEVVAGGPPDTQYF. The CDR3 DNA reads TGCGCCAGCAGCTTAGAAGTGGTAGCGGGGGGGCCGCCAGATACGCAGTATTTT.

This chain joins TRBV10-3 and TRBJ2-1; TRBD1 matches 8 bases. The ends lost 0 bases at V and 5 bases at J; junction bases unmatched: 12. CDR3 size: 18 residues. CDR1 and CDR2 (germline): ENHRY, SYGVKD. This chain's CDR3 is CAISESLLVQGVDNEQFF. The CDR3 DNA follows: TGTGCCATCAGTGAGTCGCTTCTGGTACAGGGGGTAGACAATGAGCAGTTCTTC.

This clone was counted a few times. The rearrangement links TRBV6-6 to TRBJ2-3; 7 bases are shared with TRBD2. Per the germline V gene, CDR1 is MNHNY and CDR2 is SVGAGI (reference sequence). The V and J ends lost 0 bases and 5 bases, in that order; junction bases with no gene match: 8. CDR3 size: 16 residues. CDR3 DNA: TGTGCCAGCAGTTACTCGAAGAGCGGGGAGGGAGATACGCAGTATTTT. Protein: CASSYSKSGEGDTQYF.

There are a few counts of this clone. Here the CDR3 reads CASSFFRETQYF. The CDR3 DNA follows: TGTGCCAGCAGCTTCTTTCGGGAGACCCAGTACTTC. The genes are TRBV7-2 and TRBJ2-5, with unresolved D. V shed 3 bases and J shed 5 bases, with 7 bases lying between them. Per the germline V gene, CDR1 is SGHTA and CDR2 is FQGNSA. The CDR3 sequence is 12 residues long.

This sequence joins TRBV7-2 and TRBJ2-7; D perhaps matches TRBD1 (5 bases). Trimming shortened V by 4 bases and J by 3 bases, and 10 bases separated the two germline ends. Germline-derived CDR1 and CDR2 are SGHTA and FQGNSA. The CDR3 has 13 residues. Here the CDR3 reads CASSSRQNYEQYF. The CDR3 nucleotides are TGTGCCAGCAGCTCCCGACAGAACTACGAGCAGTACTTC.